The 4 T cell receptor beta chains in this list originate from one sample, sequenced in a study of T cell responses to AZD1222 COVID-19 vaccine (dated by TCRdb to the early 2020s). The method was the immunoSEQ multiplex PCR assay. TCRdb retrieved this table from immuneACCESS and kept in-frame rearrangements only. Not all clones are present; in checked studies, unresolved V genes account for under half, and no reason is known for the remainder. The sample table contains about 100,000 clones; only one count was recorded for approximately 91% of them. The top ten hold about 1.8% of the sample. Taken with the paper, the label for time point translates to: baseline before first vaccination. Sequenced here: peripheral blood, sampled on day 0 of AZD1222 vaccination. The receptors here all came from an adult in good health.

The J gene is TRBJ2-2, the V gene TRBV28; D may be TRBD2 (5 bases). CDR1 is MDHEN and CDR2 is SYDVKM in the germline V gene. The ends were cut back, 4 bases at V and 2 bases at J, with 17 bases in the middle. The CDR3 loop spans 17 amino acids. CDR3 amino acids: CASSSEELKKNTGELFF. The CDR3 DNA reads TGTGCCAGCAGTTCGGAGGAATTGAAAAAAAACACCGGGGAGCTGTTTTTT.

This chain connects TRBV4-2 to TRBJ2-2; a possible D gene is TRBD1 (5 bases). Germline CDR1 reads LGHNA; CDR2 reads YNFKEQ. The CDR3 sequence is 16 residues long. V was shortened by 7 bases and J by 5 bases, with 20 bases between the two germline ends. This chain's CDR3 is CASTPALGRQTGELFF. As DNA, the CDR3 is TGTGCCAGCACCCCGGCCTTGGGGCGTCAGACCGGGGAGCTGTTTTTT.

The gene calls are TRBV5-1 and TRBJ2-3; 9 bases align to TRBD1. V lost 2 bases and J lost 1; bases outside the gene matches: 2. From germline, CDR1 is SGHRS and CDR2 YFSETQ. This CDR3 spans 15 amino acids. CDR3 sequence reads: CASSLQGAGTDTQYF. In nucleotides, the CDR3 is TGCGCCAGCAGCTTACAGGGGGCCGGCACAGATACGCAGTATTTT. Full variable domain (missing parts from reference TRBV5-1 and TRBJ2-3): KAGVTQTPRYLIKTRGQQVTLSCSPISGHRSVSWYQQTPGQGLQFLFEYFSETQRNKGNFPGRFSGRQFSNSRSEMNVSTLELGDSALYLCASSLQGAGTDTQYFGPGTRLTVL.

J is TRBJ1-4 and V is TRBV7-9; D is perhaps TRBD1 (6 bases). The V gene's germline CDR1 is SEHNR and CDR2 FQNEAQ (reference sequence). With 6 bases removed from V and 4 bases from J, the gap between germline ends came to 9 bases. The CDR3 extends over 13 amino acids. In DNA, the CDR3 is TGTGCCAGCAGTGGCAGGGGTAATGAAAAACTGTTTTTT. This translates into CASSGRGNEKLFF.